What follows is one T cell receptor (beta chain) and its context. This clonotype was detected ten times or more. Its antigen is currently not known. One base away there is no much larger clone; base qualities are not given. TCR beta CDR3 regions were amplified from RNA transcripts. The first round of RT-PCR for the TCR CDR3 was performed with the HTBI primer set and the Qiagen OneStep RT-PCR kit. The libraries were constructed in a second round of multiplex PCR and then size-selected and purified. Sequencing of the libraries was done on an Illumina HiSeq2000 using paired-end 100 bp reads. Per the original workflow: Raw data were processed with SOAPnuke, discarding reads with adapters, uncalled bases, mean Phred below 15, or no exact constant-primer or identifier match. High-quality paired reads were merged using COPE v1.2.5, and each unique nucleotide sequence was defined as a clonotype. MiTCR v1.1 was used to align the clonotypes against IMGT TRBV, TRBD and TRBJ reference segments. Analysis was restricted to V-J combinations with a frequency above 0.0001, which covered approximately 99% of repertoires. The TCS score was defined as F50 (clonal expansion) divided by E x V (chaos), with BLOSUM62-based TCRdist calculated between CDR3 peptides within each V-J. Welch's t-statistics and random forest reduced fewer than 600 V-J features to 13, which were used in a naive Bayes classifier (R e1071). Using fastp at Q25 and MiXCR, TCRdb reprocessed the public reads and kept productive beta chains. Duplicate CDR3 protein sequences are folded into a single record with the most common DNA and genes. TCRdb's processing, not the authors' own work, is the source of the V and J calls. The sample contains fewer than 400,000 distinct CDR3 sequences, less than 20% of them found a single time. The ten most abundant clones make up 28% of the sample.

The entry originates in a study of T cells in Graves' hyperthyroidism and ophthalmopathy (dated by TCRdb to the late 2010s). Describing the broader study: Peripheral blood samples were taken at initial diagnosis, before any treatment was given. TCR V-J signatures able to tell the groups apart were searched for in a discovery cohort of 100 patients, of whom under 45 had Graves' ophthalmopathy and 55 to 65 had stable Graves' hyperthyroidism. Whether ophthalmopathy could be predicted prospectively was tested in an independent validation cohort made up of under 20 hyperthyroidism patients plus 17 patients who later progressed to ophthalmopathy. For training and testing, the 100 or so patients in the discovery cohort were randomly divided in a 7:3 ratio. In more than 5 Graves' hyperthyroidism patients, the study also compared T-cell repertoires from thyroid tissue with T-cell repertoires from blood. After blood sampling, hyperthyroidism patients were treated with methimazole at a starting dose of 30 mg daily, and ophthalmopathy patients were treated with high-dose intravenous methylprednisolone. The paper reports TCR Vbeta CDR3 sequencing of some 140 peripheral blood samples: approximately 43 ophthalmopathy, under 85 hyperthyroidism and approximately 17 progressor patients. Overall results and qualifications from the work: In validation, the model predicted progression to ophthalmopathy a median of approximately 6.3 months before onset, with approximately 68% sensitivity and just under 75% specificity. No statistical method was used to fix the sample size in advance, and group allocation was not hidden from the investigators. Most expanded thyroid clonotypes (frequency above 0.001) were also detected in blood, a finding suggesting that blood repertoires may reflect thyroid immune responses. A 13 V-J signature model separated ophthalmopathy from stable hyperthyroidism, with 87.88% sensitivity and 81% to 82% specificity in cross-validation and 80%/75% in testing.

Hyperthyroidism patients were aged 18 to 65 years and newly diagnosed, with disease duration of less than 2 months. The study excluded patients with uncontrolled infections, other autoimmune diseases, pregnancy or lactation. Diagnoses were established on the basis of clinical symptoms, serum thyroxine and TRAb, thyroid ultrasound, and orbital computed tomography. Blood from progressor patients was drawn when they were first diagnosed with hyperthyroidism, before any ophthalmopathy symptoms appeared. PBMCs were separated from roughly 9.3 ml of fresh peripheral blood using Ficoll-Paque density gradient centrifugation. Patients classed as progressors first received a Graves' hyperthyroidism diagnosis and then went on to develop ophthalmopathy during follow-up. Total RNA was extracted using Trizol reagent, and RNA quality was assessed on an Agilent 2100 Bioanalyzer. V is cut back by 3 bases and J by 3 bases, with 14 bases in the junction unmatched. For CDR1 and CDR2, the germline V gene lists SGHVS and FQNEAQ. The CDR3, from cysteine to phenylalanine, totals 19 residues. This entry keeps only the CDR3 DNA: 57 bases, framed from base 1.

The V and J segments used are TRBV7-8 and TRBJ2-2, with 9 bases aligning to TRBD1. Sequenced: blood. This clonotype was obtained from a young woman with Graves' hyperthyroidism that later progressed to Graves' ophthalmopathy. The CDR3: CASSLWPGQGFQDTGELFF. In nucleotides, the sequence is TGTGCCAGCAGCTTGTGGCCGGGACAGGGCTTTCAGGACACCGGGGAGCTGTTTTTT. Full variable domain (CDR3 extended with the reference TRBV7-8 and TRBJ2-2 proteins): GAGVSQSPRYKVAKRGQDVALRCDPISGHVSLFWYQQALGQGPEFLTYFQNEAQLDKSGLPSDRFFAERPEGSVSTLKIQRTQQEDSAVYLCASSLWPGQGFQDTGELFFGEGSRLTVL.